The 31 T cell receptor beta chains below come from one sample, sequenced in a study of shared clonotypes between healthy human individuals. Method: immunoSEQ multiplex PCR; TCRdb's copy keeps in-frame clones and lacks some. Of roughly 2 million clones in the sample, around 95% were seen once. Sequencing was performed on naive CD4+ T cells sorted from blood. Regarding subset: CD45RA+ positively selected. These receptors originate from a man aged 18 to 30 in good health.

This rearrangement joins TRBV11-3 to TRBJ2-1; tentative D call: TRBD2 (6 bases). CDR3 length: 15 amino acids. Germline V gene lookup returns CDR1 SGHNT and CDR2 YENEEA. V was trimmed by 5 bases and J by 7 bases, leaving 18 bases between them. The CDR3 sequence: CASSPGTRHRNEQFF. The CDR3 DNA reads as TGTGCCAGCAGCCCCGGGACTCGACATCGGAATGAGCAGTTCTTC.

This chain joins TRBV6-6 and TRBJ1-5; D remains unclear. The V end was cut by 9 bases, the J end by 3 bases, with 9 bases between. The CDR3 is 12 residues long. Germline loops: CDR1 MNHNY, CDR2 SVGAGI (reference sequence). In DNA, the CDR3 is TGTGCCAGTGGGTGGGCCAATCAGCCCCAGCATTTT. Amino acids: CASGWANQPQHF.

The chain couples TRBV7-2 to TRBJ2-7, with TRBD1 matching over 8 bases. CDR1 is SGHTA and CDR2 is FQGNSA in the germline V gene. This CDR3 spans 15 amino acids. The ends lost 7 bases at V and 2 bases at J; junction bases unmatched: 10. CDR3 amino acids: CASNQGDRFTYEQYF. The CDR3 DNA reads TGTGCCAGCAACCAGGGGGACAGGTTTACCTACGAGCAGTACTTC.

The chain uses TRBV5-1 and TRBJ2-1, with TRBD2 as a possible D gene (6 bases). In germline, CDR1 is SGHRS, CDR2 YFSETQ. Trimming removed 0 bases at V and 0 bases at J, with 10 bases between. The CDR3 length is 16 residues. CDR3 residues: CASSLDGGHSYNEQFF. The CDR3 DNA follows: TGCGCCAGCAGCTTGGACGGGGGTCACTCCTACAATGAGCAGTTCTTC.

The chain couples TRBV10-3 to TRBJ2-3; 9 nucleotides align to TRBD2. Trimming took 3 bases from V and 2 from J; bases not matched to a gene: 9. The CDR3 contains 17 residues. From germline, CDR1 is ENHRY and CDR2 SYGVKD. The CDR3: CAISERAGGVFTDTQYF. DNA of the CDR3: TGTGCCATCAGTGAAAGGGCGGGAGGGGTGTTCACAGATACGCAGTATTTT.

In its sample, this clone was seen many times. This sample includes further DNA sequences coding for the same CDR3. The rearrangement joins TRBV6-1 to TRBJ1-5, with D perhaps matching TRBD1 (6 bases). Germline V gene sequence: CDR1 MNHNS, CDR2 SASEGT. Trimming removed 4 bases from V and 5 bases from J, with 9 bases in between. The length of the CDR3 is 13 residues. The CDR3 protein is CASSGQVDQPQHF. In DNA form, the CDR3 reads TGTGCCAGCAGTGGACAGGTCGATCAGCCCCAGCATTTT.

As regards this clone: Other nucleotide sequences from this sample produce the same CDR3. This chain connects TRBV5-1 to TRBJ2-3; TRBD2 matches 11 bases. Germline CDR1 reads SGHRS; CDR2 reads YFSETQ. The CDR3 runs 16 residues. The V and J ends lost 0 bases and 3 bases, in that order; junction bases with no gene match: 3. The CDR3 loop is CASSLGSGGATDTQYF. The CDR3 region has the DNA TGCGCCAGCAGCTTGGGTAGCGGGGGGGCAACAGATACGCAGTATTTT.

Worth noting for this clone: Different DNA sequences within this sample yield the same CDR3. The chain combines TRBV5-1 with TRBJ2-7; D unclear. V was clipped by 1 base and J by 4 bases, with 6 bases between them. The germline gives CDR1 SGHRS, CDR2 YFSETQ. This CDR3 spans 12 amino acids. The DNA of the CDR3 is TGCGCCAGCAGCTTGTCAGGTTACGAGCAGTACTTC. It encodes CASSLSGYEQYF. The variable domain in full, completed from reference TRBV5-1 and TRBJ2-7, reads KAGVTQTPRYLIKTRGQQVTLSCSPISGHRSVSWYQQTPGQGLQFLFEYFSETQRNKGNFPGRFSGRQFSNSRSEMNVSTLELGDSALYLCASSLSGYEQYFGPGTRLTVT.

The chain uses TRBV25-1 and TRBJ2-6, with no clear D. This CDR3 has 18 amino acids. Germline lookup yields CDR1 MGHDK and CDR2 SYGVNS. V lost 3 bases and J lost 0, with 15 bases in between. CDR3 in amino acids: CASSDGGRPSSGANVLTF. CDR3 nucleotide sequence: TGTGCCAGCAGTGATGGCGGCAGACCCAGCTCTGGGGCCAACGTCCTGACTTTC.

The rearrangement uses TRBV30 and TRBJ1-3; D remains unclear. The length of the CDR3 is 12 residues. Germline V gene sequence: CDR1 GTSNPN, CDR2 SVGIG (reference sequence). V was shortened by 4 bases and J by 3 bases, with 7 bases between the two germline ends. In nucleotides, the CDR3 is TGTGCCTGGAATATCAATGGAAACACCATATATTTT. It is translated as CAWNINGNTIYF.

On this clone itself: Other DNA sequences within the sample encode an identical CDR3. This chain joins TRBV5-6 and TRBJ2-6; unclear D gene. The CDR3 is 15 amino acids. V lost 0 bases, J lost 1 base, and 5 bases lay in between. Per the germline V gene, CDR1 is SGHDT and CDR2 is YYEEEE. CDR3 in DNA: TGTGCCAGCAGCTTGGGGCGTTCTGGGGCCAACGTCCTGACTTTC. Protein: CASSLGRSGANVLTF.

The V call is TRBV28, the J call TRBJ2-3; 13 bases agree with TRBD2. CDR3 length: 16 residues. CDR1 is MDHEN, CDR2 SYDVKM, per germline. J lost 4 bases, V lost 6 bases, and 7 bases had no gene match. As DNA, the CDR3 is TGTGCCAGCAGAACTAGCGGGAGGGCCCGGGCAGATACGCAGTATTTT. Its protein is CASRTSGRARADTQYF.

The chain has TRBV19 and TRBJ1-6, with a possible D match to TRBD1 (5 bases). V lost 3 bases and J lost 7, with 10 bases in between. The CDR3 extends over 14 amino acids. CDR1 and CDR2 (germline): LNHDA, SQIVND (reference sequence). In DNA, the CDR3 is TGTGCCAGTAGTATGGGACTTTTAAATTCACCCCTCCACTTT. Translating it yields CASSMGLLNSPLHF.

The chain is built from TRBV11-2 and TRBJ2-1; TRBD1 agrees at 9 bases. Germline V gives CDR1 SGHAT, CDR2 FQNNGV. J lost 2 bases, V lost 6 bases, and 5 bases had no gene match. The CDR3 spans 15 residues. CDR3 DNA sequence: TGTGCCAGCAGTTTCCGGGACAGGGCCTACAATGAGCAGTTCTTC. Protein product: CASSFRDRAYNEQFF. Full variable domain (remainder filled in from reference TRBV11-2 and TRBJ2-1): EAGVAQSPRYKIIEKRQSVAFWCNPISGHATLYWYQQILGQGPKLLIQFQNNGVVDDSQLPKDRFSAERLKGVDSTLKIQPAKLEDSAVYLCASSFRDRAYNEQFFGPGTRLTVL.

The genes are TRBV29-1 and TRBJ2-7; tentative D call: TRBD1 (6 bases). In germline, CDR1 is SQVTM, CDR2 ANQGSEA. Trimming removed 6 bases from V and 2 bases from J, with 14 bases in between. The CDR3 spans 13 residues. Written as DNA, the CDR3 is TGCAGCGTGGGGGAAAGGGGGACCTACGAGCAGTACTTC. It encodes CSVGERGTYEQYF.

The V and J genes are TRBV6-5 and TRBJ1-6; D might be TRBD1 (6 bases). This CDR3 comprises 14 residues. Trimming stripped 6 bases from V and 10 bases from J, with 16 bases between. Germline assignment: CDR1 MNHEY and CDR2 SVGAGI. CDR3 in amino acids: CASRGTILGSPLHF. In nucleotides, the CDR3 is TGTGCCAGCAGGGGGACAATCTTGGGGTCACCCCTCCACTTT.

The chain links TRBV4-1 to TRBJ1-3; a weak D match, TRBD1 (6 bases). CDR1 and CDR2 (germline): MGHRA, YSYEKL. The ends were cut back, 1 base at V and 3 bases at J, with 25 bases in the middle. The CDR3 extends over 20 amino acids. The chain's CDR3 is CASSQGGGQLVSLVGNTIYF. The CDR3 DNA is TGCGCCAGCAGCCAAGGCGGGGGGCAACTAGTCTCGCTGGTTGGAAACACCATATATTTT.

V is TRBV27 and J is TRBJ2-7, with 9 bases matching TRBD2. Germline lookup yields CDR1 MNHEY and CDR2 SMNVEV (reference sequence). The CDR3 is made up of 15 amino acids. V lost 5 bases, J lost 4 bases, and 9 bases stayed unmatched. The CDR3 DNA is TGTGCCAGCAGTCGCCCTAGCGGGGCTGGTTACGAGCAGTACTTC. Translating gives CASSRPSGAGYEQYF.

This clone was seen a single time. The chain carries TRBV5-1 and TRBJ2-7; D gene unclear. V was clipped by 2 bases and J by 4 bases, with 10 bases between them. Per germline, CDR1 SGHRS and CDR2 YFSETQ. The CDR3 is 13 residues long. CDR3 residues: CASSFSSIYEQYF. In DNA, the CDR3 is TGCGCCAGCAGCTTTAGCTCAATATACGAGCAGTACTTC.

This clone was recorded only once. The chain has TRBV2 and TRBJ2-7; 7 positions match TRBD1. Germline V lookup: CDR1 SNHLY, CDR2 FYNNEI. The trim removed 1 base at V and 2 bases at J, leaving 5 bases unmatched. This CDR3 is 15 amino acids long. The chain's CDR3 is CASSEDRGSAYEQYF. The CDR3 DNA is TGTGCCAGCAGTGAAGACAGGGGTAGCGCCTACGAGCAGTACTTC.

The chain links TRBV7-2 to TRBJ2-1; D not certain. V was cut by 4 bases and J by 4 bases, with 11 bases left in between. CDR3 length: 14 amino acids. Germline CDR1 and CDR2: SGHTA and FQGNSA. CDR3 sequence (DNA): TGTGCCAGCAGCTCTAGTGCTCCGTACAATGAGCAGTTCTTC. It encodes CASSSSAPYNEQFF.

This chain links TRBV14 with TRBJ2-7; D may match TRBD1 or TRBD2 (5 bases each). CDR3 length: 14 amino acids. Trimming stripped 6 bases from V and 0 bases from J, with 12 bases between. The germline V gene has CDR1 SGHDN and CDR2 FVKESK. CDR3 DNA sequence: TGTGCCAGCAGGGCATCGGGGACCTCCTACGAGCAGTACTTC. The encoded protein is CASRASGTSYEQYF.

The chain joins TRBV7-9 to TRBJ2-5; no clear D. Trimming stripped 5 bases from V and 4 bases from J, with 2 bases between. Per germline, CDR1 SEHNR and CDR2 FQNEAQ (reference sequence). This CDR3 region has 10 residues. CDR3 amino acids: CASSIETQYF. The CDR3 nucleotides are TGTGCCAGCAGCATAGAGACCCAGTACTTC. The entire variable domain, with the rest obtained from reference TRBV7-9 and TRBJ2-5, is as follows: DTGVSQNPRHKITKRGQNVTFRCDPISEHNRLYWYRQTLGQGPEFLTYFQNEAQLEKSRLLSDRFSAERPKGSFSTLEIQRTEQGDSAMYLCASSIETQYFGPGTRLLVL.

This sequence joins TRBV5-4 and TRBJ1-1, with no clear D. The ends were cut back, 1 base at V and 6 bases at J, with 10 bases in the middle. Germline CDR1 and CDR2: SGHNT and YYREEE (reference sequence). The CDR3 is 13 amino acids. The CDR3, as DNA: TGTGCCAGCAGCTTGCCTGGACTCGCTGAAGCTTTCTTT. It is translated as CASSLPGLAEAFF.

The J gene is TRBJ1-2, the V gene TRBV7-6; 7 bases line up with TRBD1. CDR1 and CDR2 from the germline V gene are SGHVS and FNYEAQ. V lost 5 bases to trimming and J lost 6 bases; unmatched junction nucleotides: 12. The CDR3 loop spans 15 amino acids. CDR3 residues: CASSPIEGQTDGYTF. Written as DNA, the CDR3 is TGTGCCAGCAGCCCTATTGAGGGACAGACTGATGGCTACACCTTC.

This sequence joins TRBV6-1 and TRBJ2-3, with unresolved D. Germline V gene lookup returns CDR1 MNHNS and CDR2 SASEGT. CDR3 size: 14 residues. Trimming stripped 3 bases from V and 1 base from J, with 8 bases between. The CDR3 nucleotides are TGTGCCAGCAGTGATACGATTCGCACAGATACGCAGTATTTT. The encoded protein is CASSDTIRTDTQYF.

The V gene is TRBV7-6, the J gene TRBJ1-3; TRBD1 agrees at 8 bases. The CDR3 runs 16 residues. The germline V gene encodes CDR1 SGHVS and CDR2 FNYEAQ. V was pared by 5 bases and J by 1 base, with 7 bases of the junction left unmatched. The DNA of the CDR3 is TGTGCCAGCAGCCTGGGGACAGGCGATTCTGGAAACACCATATATTTT. It translates to CASSLGTGDSGNTIYF.

The rearrangement links TRBV6-5 to TRBJ2-2; tentatively, D is TRBD2 (6 bases). Germline V gene data show CDR1 as MNHEY and CDR2 as SVGAGI. This CDR3 spans 15 amino acids. The V and J ends lost 4 bases and 6 bases respectively, with 15 bases between them. The CDR3 spells CASSSGGLGAGELFF. CDR3 coding DNA: TGTGCCAGCAGTTCTGGGGGGTTGGGAGCCGGGGAGCTGTTTTTT.

This sequence joins TRBV7-2 and TRBJ2-7, with TRBD1 as a possible D gene (6 bases). The CDR3 has 13 residues. With 1 base removed from V and 9 bases from J, the gap between germline ends came to 13 bases. Germline V CDR1 and CDR2: SGHTA, FQGNSA. This CDR3 is CASSLEGTLGQYF. CDR3 bases: TGTGCCAGCAGCTTAGAAGGGACACTGGGGCAGTACTTC.

This chain uses TRBV7-2 with TRBJ2-3; no firm D call. The CDR3 length is 16 residues. Germline CDR1 is SGHTA and CDR2 is FQGNSA. The V gene lost 1 base and the J gene lost 2 bases, with 13 bases spanning the gap. The CDR3: CASSLESIVITDTQYF. In nucleotides, the CDR3 is TGTGCCAGCAGCTTAGAATCTATCGTGATCACAGATACGCAGTATTTT.

The chain has TRBV28 and TRBJ2-1, with no clear D. V was trimmed by 8 bases and J by 0 bases, leaving 14 bases between them. The germline gives CDR1 MDHEN, CDR2 SYDVKM. This CDR3 region has 15 residues. CDR3 bases: TGTGCCAGCGCCCGGCTAGATCTCTCCTACAATGAGCAGTTCTTC. As protein: CASARLDLSYNEQFF.